This TCR beta chain stems from a study of blood T cell repertoires in COVID-19. TCRdb keeps only in-frame clones here, not all; method: immunoSEQ multiplex PCR. This table holds about 280,000 clones, roughly 85% found once. Germline V gene sequence: CDR1 KGHSH, CDR2 LQKENI. This CDR3 region has 15 residues. Deletions cut 6 bases from V and 7 bases from J, with 19 bases between. This clonotype was sampled from a woman in her fifties or sixties who had recovered from COVID-19. The sample taken for sequencing was PBMCs or T cells enriched from blood (not recorded which). This sequence joins TRBV18 and TRBJ1-3, with D possibly being TRBD1 (5 bases). In nucleotides, the CDR3 is TGTGCCAGCTCCCCCCGACAGCGGGAGGGGAACACCATATATTTT. Translating it yields CASSPRQREGNTIYF.